Listed below are T cell receptor beta chains from one sample, sequenced in a study of shared clonotypes between healthy human individuals. The protocol was immunoSEQ multiplex PCR, while the TCRdb copy is restricted to in-frame clones and leaves out a portion. Of around 1.1 million clones in the sample, 75% to 80% are singletons; the top ten hold roughly 0.55%. The sequencing input was memory CD4+ T cells from PBMCs. These receptors all come from a man aged 18 to 30 in good health. Some clones in this sample may be carry-over from other donors' samples. Each CDR3 is given without its conserved first and last residue. Fields, in order: V gene, CDR3 protein.

v_call: TRBV9
cdr3_aa: ASSVMGESLGSSYNEQF

v_call: TRBV4-2
cdr3_aa: ASSFQKDGYT

v_call: TRBV7-3
cdr3_aa: ASSLGTGRPNTEAF

v_call: TRBV7-2
cdr3_aa: ASSQGLARGGETQY

v_call: TRBV9
cdr3_aa: ASSVGGQSREAF

v_call: TRBV5-1
cdr3_aa: ASSLAGGVTGELF

v_call: TRBV7-3
cdr3_aa: ASSLGGAGYEQY

v_call: TRBV11-3
cdr3_aa: ASSLEGGRAGEQF

v_call: TRBV9
cdr3_aa: ASSVVGQGVTGELF

v_call: TRBV28
cdr3_aa: ASTVSPVAGGSYEQY

v_call: TRBV6-5
cdr3_aa: ASSSGRQLINEKLF

v_call: TRBV2
cdr3_aa: ASSRLEEPQH